This T cell receptor (beta chain) was observed in a study of T and B cells in COVID-19 patients. On the study more broadly: Blood was sampled from COVID-19 patients who were either actively infected or recovered. Critical illness requiring mechanical ventilation or extracorporeal membrane oxygenation affected three fifths of the roughly 20 active-infection patients.

Blood genomic DNA input for TRB amplification was about 240-550 ng. Of note for this clonotype: What it binds is not known.

V shed 3 bases and J 6 bases; nucleotides not matched to a gene: 7. The CDR3 totals 14 residues. Multiplex PCR with BIOMED2 TRB-A/B primer pools amplified TRB rearrangements. TCRdb re-derived calls from the multiplex PCR reads in MiXCR, one entry per CDR3 protein. Among thousands of distinct CDR3 sequences listed, 20% to 30% were seen once. Whole-study results and caveats: Clonality of TRB repertoires was high in active COVID-19; recovery brought above-healthy diversity and richness. There were 2,000 to 3,000 TCR clusters exclusive to the recovered cohort, 31 with low generation probability.

This sequence joins TRBV12-3 or TRBV12-4 and TRBJ1-1; 7 positions agree with TRBD1. The specimen sequenced was blood. This TCR derives from a human donor with active COVID-19. The CDR3 nucleotides read TGTGCCAGCAGTTTTAGACAGGGAAGCGCTGAAGCTTTCTTT. As protein: CASSFRQGSAEAFF.